The present entry profiles one T cell receptor beta chain with its context. Other DNA sequences within the sample encode an identical CDR3. Original methodology: Amplification of reference gene primers provided the estimated nucleated cell counts. Produced via immunoSEQ multiplex PCR; TCRdb's table is partial and in-frame only. V, J and clone size are taken as reported in that table, and D and trimming were inferred from the DNA itself. The data show approximately 240,000 clones, 85% seen once. V lost 0 bases to trimming and J lost 4 bases; unmatched junction nucleotides: 2. CDR1 and CDR2 (germline): SGHNT, YYREEE (reference sequence). This CDR3 has 14 residues. This sample is drawn from a study of blood T cell repertoires in COVID-19. The overall study: COVID-19 samples collected from the United States, Italy and Spain covered acute and convalescent phases.

The specimen sequenced was peripheral blood. The rearrangement links TRBV5-4 to TRBJ2-5; 8 nucleotides agree with TRBD1. The origin of this receptor is a woman aged 55-75 years with active or convalescent COVID-19. In DNA, the CDR3 is TGTGCCAGCAGCTTGGCTGGGACAGGAGAGACCCAGTACTTC. It encodes CASSLAGTGETQYF.